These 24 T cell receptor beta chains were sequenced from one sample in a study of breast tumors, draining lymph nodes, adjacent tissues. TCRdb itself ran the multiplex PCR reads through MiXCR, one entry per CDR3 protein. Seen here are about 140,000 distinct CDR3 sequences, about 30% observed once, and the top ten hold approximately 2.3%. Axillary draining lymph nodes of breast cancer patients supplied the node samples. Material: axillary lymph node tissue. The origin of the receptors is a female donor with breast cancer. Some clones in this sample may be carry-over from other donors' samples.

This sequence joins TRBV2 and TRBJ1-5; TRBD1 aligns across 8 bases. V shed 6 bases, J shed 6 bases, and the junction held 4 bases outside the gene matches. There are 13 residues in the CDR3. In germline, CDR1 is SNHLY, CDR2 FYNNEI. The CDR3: CASSPTGGQPQHF. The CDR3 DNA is TGTGCCAGCAGCCCCACAGGGGGTCAGCCCCAGCATTTT.

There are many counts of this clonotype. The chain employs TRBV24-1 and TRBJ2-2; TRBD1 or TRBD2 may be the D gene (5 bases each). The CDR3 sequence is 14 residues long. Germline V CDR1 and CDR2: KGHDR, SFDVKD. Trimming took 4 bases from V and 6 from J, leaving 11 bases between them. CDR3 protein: CATSERWGSGELFF. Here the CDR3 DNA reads TGTGCCACCAGTGAGCGTTGGGGGTCCGGGGAGCTGTTTTTT.

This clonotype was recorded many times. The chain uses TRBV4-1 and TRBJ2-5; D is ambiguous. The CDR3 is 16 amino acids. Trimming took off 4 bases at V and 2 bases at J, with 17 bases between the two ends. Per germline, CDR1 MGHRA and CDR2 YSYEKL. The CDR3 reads CASSPHSAVTQETQYF. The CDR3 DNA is TGCGCCAGCAGCCCGCACTCCGCAGTGACACAAGAGACCCAGTACTTC.

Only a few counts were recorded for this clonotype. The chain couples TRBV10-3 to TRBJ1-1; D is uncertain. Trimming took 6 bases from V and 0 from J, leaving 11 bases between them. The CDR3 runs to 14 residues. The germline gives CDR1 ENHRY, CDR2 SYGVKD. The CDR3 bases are TGTGCCATCAGGAGTGGGGTAATGAACACTGAAGCTTTCTTT. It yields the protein CAIRSGVMNTEAFF.

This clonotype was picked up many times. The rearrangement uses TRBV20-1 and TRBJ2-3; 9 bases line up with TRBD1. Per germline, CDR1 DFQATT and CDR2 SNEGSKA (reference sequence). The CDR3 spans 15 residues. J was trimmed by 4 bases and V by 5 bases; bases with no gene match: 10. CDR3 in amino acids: CSAPLMGTGSDTQYF. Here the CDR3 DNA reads TGCAGTGCTCCGCTCATGGGGACAGGGTCAGATACGCAGTATTTT.

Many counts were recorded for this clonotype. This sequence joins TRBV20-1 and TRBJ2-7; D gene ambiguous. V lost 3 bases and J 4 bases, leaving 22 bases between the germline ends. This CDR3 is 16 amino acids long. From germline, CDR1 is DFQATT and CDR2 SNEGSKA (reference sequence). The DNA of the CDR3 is TGCAGTGCTAGTACCTATGGTCGGGCCACACGTTACGAGCAGTACTTC. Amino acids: CSASTYGRATRYEQYF.

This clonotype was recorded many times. This CDR3 reads CASTPGAREKLFF. CDR3 in DNA: TGTGCCAGCACCCCGGGGGCCCGTGAAAAACTGTTTTTT. V gene TRBV7-9 combines with J gene TRBJ1-4; a weak D match, TRBD1 (6 bases). Germline lookup yields CDR1 SEHNR and CDR2 FQNEAQ (reference sequence). Deletions cut 7 bases from V and 7 bases from J, with 13 bases between. This CDR3 contains 13 residues. The full variable domain, completed using reference TRBV7-9 and TRBJ1-4, is DTGVSQNPRHKITKRGQNVTFRCDPISEHNRLYWYRQTLGQGPEFLTYFQNEAQLEKSRLLSDRFSAERPKGSFSTLEIQRTEQGDSAMYLCASTPGAREKLFFGSGTQLSVL.

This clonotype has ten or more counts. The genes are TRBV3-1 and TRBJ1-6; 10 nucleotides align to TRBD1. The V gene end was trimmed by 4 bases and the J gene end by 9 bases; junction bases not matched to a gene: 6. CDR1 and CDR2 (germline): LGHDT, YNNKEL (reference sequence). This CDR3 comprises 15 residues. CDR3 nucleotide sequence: TGTGCCAGCAGCCGAGGGACAGGGGATGGTTCACCCCTCCACTTT. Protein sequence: CASSRGTGDGSPLHF.

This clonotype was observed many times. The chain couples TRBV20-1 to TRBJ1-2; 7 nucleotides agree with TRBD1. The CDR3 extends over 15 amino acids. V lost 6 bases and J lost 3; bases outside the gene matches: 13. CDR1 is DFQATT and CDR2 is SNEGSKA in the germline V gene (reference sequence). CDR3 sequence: CSADGGTATYYGYTF. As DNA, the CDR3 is TGCAGTGCCGACGGGGGGACAGCGACTTACTATGGCTACACCTTC.

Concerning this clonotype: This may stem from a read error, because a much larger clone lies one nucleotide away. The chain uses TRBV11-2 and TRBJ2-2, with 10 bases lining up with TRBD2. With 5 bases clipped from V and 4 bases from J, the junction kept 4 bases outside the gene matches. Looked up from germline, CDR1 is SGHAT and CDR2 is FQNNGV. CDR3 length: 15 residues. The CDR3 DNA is TGTGCCAGCAGCCTAGCGGGAGCGACCACCGGGGAGCTGTTTTTT. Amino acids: CASSLAGATTGELFF.

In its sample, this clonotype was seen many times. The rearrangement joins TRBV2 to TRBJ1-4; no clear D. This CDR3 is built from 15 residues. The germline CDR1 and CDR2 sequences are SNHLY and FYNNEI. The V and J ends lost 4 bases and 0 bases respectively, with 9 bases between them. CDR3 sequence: CASSGQAATNEKLFF. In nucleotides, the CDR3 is TGTGCCAGCAGTGGGCAGGCTGCAACTAATGAAAAACTGTTTTTT.

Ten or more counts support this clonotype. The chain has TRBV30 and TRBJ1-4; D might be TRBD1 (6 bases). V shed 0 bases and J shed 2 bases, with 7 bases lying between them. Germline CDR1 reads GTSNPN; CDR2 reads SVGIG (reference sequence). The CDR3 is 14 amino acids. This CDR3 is CAWSVGGTNEKLFF. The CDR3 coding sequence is TGTGCCTGGAGTGTGGGGGGCACTAATGAAAAACTGTTTTTT.

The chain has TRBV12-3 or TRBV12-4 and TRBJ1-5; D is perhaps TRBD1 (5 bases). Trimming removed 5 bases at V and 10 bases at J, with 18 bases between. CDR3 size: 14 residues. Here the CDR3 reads CASSKKGHNSPQHF. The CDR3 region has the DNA TGTGCCAGCAGTAAAAAGGGGCATAATTCACCCCAGCATTTT.

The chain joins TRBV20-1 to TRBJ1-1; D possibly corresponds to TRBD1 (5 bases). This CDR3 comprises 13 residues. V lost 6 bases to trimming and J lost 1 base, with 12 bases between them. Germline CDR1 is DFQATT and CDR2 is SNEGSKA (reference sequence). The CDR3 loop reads CSARRQRNTEAFF. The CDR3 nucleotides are TGCAGTGCCAGGAGACAGAGGAACACTGAAGCTTTCTTT.

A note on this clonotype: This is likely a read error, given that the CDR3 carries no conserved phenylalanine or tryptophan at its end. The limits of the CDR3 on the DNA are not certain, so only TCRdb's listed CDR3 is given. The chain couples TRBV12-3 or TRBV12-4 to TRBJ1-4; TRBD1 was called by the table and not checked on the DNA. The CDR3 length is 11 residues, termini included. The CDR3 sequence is CASRTGGKAGL.

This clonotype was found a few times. CDR3 region: CASSFWDFLSSYNSPLHF. Written as DNA, the CDR3 is TGTGCCAGCAGTTTTTGGGACTTCCTTAGCTCCTATAATTCACCCCTCCACTTT. The rearrangement links TRBV28 to TRBJ1-6, with D possibly TRBD1 on 5 matching bases. The CDR3 loop spans 18 amino acids. The germline V gene has CDR1 MDHEN and CDR2 SYDVKM. Trimming took off 3 bases at V and 0 bases at J, with 15 bases between the two ends.

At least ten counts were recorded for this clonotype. The CDR3 protein is CASSLRGGGTDTQYF. The CDR3, as DNA: TGTGCCAGCAGCTTACGAGGGGGTGGCACAGATACGCAGTATTTT. The chain is built from TRBV5-6 and TRBJ2-3; tentatively, D is TRBD1 (6 bases). The CDR3 totals 15 residues. CDR1 and CDR2 from the germline V gene are SGHDT and YYEEEE. The ends were cut back, 2 bases at V and 1 base at J, with 11 bases in the middle.

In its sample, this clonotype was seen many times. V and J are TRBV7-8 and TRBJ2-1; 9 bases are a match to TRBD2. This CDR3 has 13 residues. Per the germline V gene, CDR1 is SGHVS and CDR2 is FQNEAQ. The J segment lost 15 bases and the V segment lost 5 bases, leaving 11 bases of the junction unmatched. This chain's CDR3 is CASSLKVAGALFF. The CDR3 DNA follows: TGTGCCAGCAGCCTAAAGGTAGCGGGGGCTCTGTTCTTC.

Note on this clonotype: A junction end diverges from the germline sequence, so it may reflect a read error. The CDR3 here is CAISEISTSSSPPHF. DNA for the CDR3: TGTGCCATCAGTGAAATCTCTACATCTAGTTCACCCCCCCACTTT. The rearrangement links TRBV10-3 to TRBJ1-6, with D hard to call. The CDR3 is made up of 15 amino acids. The V gene's germline CDR1 is ENHRY and CDR2 SYGVKD.

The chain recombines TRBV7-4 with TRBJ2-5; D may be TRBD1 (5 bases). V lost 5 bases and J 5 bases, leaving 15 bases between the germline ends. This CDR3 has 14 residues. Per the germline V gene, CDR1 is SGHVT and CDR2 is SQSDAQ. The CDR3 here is CASSPGRKGETQYF. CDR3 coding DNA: TGTGCCAGCAGCCCGGGTCGGAAGGGGGAGACCCAGTACTTC. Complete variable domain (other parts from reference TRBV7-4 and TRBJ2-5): GAGVSQSPRYKVAKRGRDVALRCDSISGHVTLYWYRQTLGQGSEVLTYSQSDAQRDKSGRPSGRFSAERPERSVSTLKIQRTEQGDSAVYLCASSPGRKGETQYFGPGTRLLVL.

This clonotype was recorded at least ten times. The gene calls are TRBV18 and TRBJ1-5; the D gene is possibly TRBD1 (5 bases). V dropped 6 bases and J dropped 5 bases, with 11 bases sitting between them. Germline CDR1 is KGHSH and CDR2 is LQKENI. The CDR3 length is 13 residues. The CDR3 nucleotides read TGTGCCAGCTCCCCGGGAGGGGATCAGCCCCAGCATTTT. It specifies CASSPGGDQPQHF. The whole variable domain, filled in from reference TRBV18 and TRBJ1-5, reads NAGVMQNPRHLVRRRGQEARLRCSPMKGHSHVYWYRQLPEEGLKFMVYLQKENIIDESGMPKERFSAEFPKEGPSILRIQQVVRGDSAAYFCASSPGGDQPQHFGDGTRLSIL.

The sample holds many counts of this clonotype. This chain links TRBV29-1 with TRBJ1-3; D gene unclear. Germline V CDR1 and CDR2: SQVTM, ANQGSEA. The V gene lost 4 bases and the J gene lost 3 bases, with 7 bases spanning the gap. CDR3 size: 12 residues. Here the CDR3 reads CSVVSDGNTIYF. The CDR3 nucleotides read TGCAGCGTTGTGTCAGATGGAAACACCATATATTTT. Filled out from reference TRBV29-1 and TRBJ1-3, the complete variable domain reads SAVISQKPSRDICQRGTSLTIQCQVDSQVTMMFWYRQQPGQSLTLIATANQGSEATYESGFVIDKFPISRPNLTFSTLTVSNMSPEDSSIYLCSVVSDGNTIYFGEGSWLTVV.

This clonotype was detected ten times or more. DNA of the CDR3: TGCGCCAGCAGCTTAAACCCCGGACTGCCAAACACCGGGGAGCTGTTTTTT. It translates to CASSLNPGLPNTGELFF. The V call is TRBV5-1, the J call TRBJ2-2, with D perhaps matching TRBD2 (5 bases). The CDR3 runs to 17 residues. The V end lost 2 bases, the J end lost 2 bases, and 16 bases lay between the germline ends. Germline-derived CDR1 and CDR2 are SGHRS and YFSETQ. The full variable domain, with the rest looked up from reference TRBV5-1 and TRBJ2-2, is KAGVTQTPRYLIKTRGQQVTLSCSPISGHRSVSWYQQTPGQGLQFLFEYFSETQRNKGNFPGRFSGRQFSNSRSEMNVSTLELGDSALYLCASSLNPGLPNTGELFFGEGSRLTVL.

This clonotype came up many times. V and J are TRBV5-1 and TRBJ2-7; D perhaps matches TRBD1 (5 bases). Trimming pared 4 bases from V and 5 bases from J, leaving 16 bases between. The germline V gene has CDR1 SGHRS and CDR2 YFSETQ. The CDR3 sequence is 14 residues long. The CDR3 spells CASSPSLGADEQYF. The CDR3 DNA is TGCGCCAGCAGCCCGTCGTTAGGGGCCGACGAGCAGTACTTC. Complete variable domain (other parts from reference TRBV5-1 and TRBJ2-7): KAGVTQTPRYLIKTRGQQVTLSCSPISGHRSVSWYQQTPGQGLQFLFEYFSETQRNKGNFPGRFSGRQFSNSRSEMNVSTLELGDSALYLCASSPSLGADEQYFGPGTRLTVT.